Listed below are T cell receptor beta chains from one sample, sequenced in a study of human T cells and chemical hapten exposure. Via MiXCR, TCRdb re-called the RACE reads, giving one row per CDR3 protein. The repertoire has some 94,000 distinct CDR3 sequences, roughly 12% of them found once; the top ten carry approximately 2.1%. The starting material was whole blood, obtained in connection with sensitization to the hapten diphenylcyclopropenone (DPC). These receptors all stem from a woman between 40 and 50 years old with alopecia areata. Some clones in this sample may be carry-over from other donors' samples. The CDR3 runs from the conserved cysteine through the conserved F or W. The D gene is left open where the match is weak. Clone size is not always given. Where it is, it says once, few, many or a class for expanded clones.

v_call	d_call	j_call	clone_size	cdr3_aa	cdr3_nt
TRBV7-8	TRBD2	TRBJ2-7	few	CASSFGASGAYEQYF	TGTGCCAGCAGCTTCGGGGCTAGCGGGGCCTACGAGCAGTACTTC
TRBV24-1	-	TRBJ2-2	-	CATSEAGTPIKTGELFF	TGTGCCACCAGTGAAGCCGGGACCCCTATTAAGACCGGGGAGCTGTTTTTT
TRBV29-1	TRBD1	TRBJ2-7	-	CSVVGTGHYEQYF	TGCAGCGTTGTTGGGACAGGGCACTACGAGCAGTACTTC
TRBV5-1	TRBD2	TRBJ2-1	-	CASSLWAGVANEQFF	TGCGCCAGCAGCTTGTGGGCGGGAGTTGCGAATGAGCAGTTCTTC
TRBV15	TRBD2	TRBJ2-3	-	CATKVGGGHNTDTQYF	TGTGCCACCAAGGTCGGGGGGGGACACAACACAGATACGCAGTATTTT
TRBV6-2/TRBV6-3	-	TRBJ2-1	few	CASTHGAPAGEQFF	TGTGCCAGCACCCACGGGGCCCCGGCCGGTGAGCAGTTCTTC
TRBV7-3	-	TRBJ1-4	-	CASSQQTPPTNEKLFF	TGTGCCAGCAGCCAGCAGACACCGCCAACTAATGAAAAACTGTTTTTT
TRBV7-9	-	TRBJ1-2	-	CASRVAGTNYGYTF	TGTGCCAGCAGAGTGGCAGGGACCAACTATGGCTACACCTTC
TRBV9	TRBD2	TRBJ2-1	-	CASSGLAGGISYNEQFF	TGTGCCAGCAGCGGCCTTGCGGGAGGCATCTCCTACAATGAGCAGTTCTTC
TRBV28	-	TRBJ2-7	-	CASSLGSGEYF	TGTGCCAGCAGTTTAGGGTCAGGGGAGTACTTC
TRBV11-2	-	TRBJ2-1	-	CASSQSGYSYNEQFF	TGTGCCAGCAGTCAGAGCGGTTACTCCTACAATGAGCAGTTCTTC
TRBV6-2/TRBV6-3	TRBD1	TRBJ2-6	few	CASSPDRAVGANVLTF	TGTGCCAGCAGCCCCGACAGGGCGGTAGGGGCCAACGTCCTGACTTTC
TRBV20-1	-	TRBJ2-7	-	CSAPYPNSPYSYEQYF	TGCAGTGCTCCCTACCCCAATTCCCCCTACTCCTACGAGCAGTACTTC
TRBV28	-	TRBJ2-6	-	CASIAAPGSGANVLTF	TGTGCCAGCATCGCCGCTCCGGGCTCTGGGGCCAACGTCCTGACTTTC
TRBV20-1	-	TRBJ1-1	few	CSARDFLSNTEAFF	TGCAGTGCTAGAGATTTCTTGTCGAACACTGAAGCTTTCTTT
TRBV5-1	-	TRBJ1-1	-	CASSLAPGVFTEAFF	TGCGCCAGCAGCTTGGCCCCAGGGGTTTTCACTGAAGCTTTCTTT
TRBV4-2	TRBD2	TRBJ2-7	few	CASSQDRGLAANEQYF	TGTGCCAGCAGCCAAGATCGTGGACTAGCGGCAAACGAGCAGTACTTC
TRBV20-1	-	TRBJ2-6	few	CSAHDSSGANVLTF	TGCAGTGCCCACGACAGCTCTGGGGCCAACGTCCTGACTTTC
TRBV7-6	-	TRBJ2-7	many	CASSLSQTSSYEQYF	TGTGCCAGCAGCTTATCCCAGACTTCCTCCTACGAGCAGTACTTC
TRBV7-9	TRBD2	TRBJ2-2	many	CASSELAGRHTGELFF	TGTGCCAGCAGCGAACTAGCGGGAAGACACACCGGGGAGCTGTTTTTT
TRBV19	-	TRBJ2-7	few	CASSKGASTLPYEQYF	TGTGCCAGTAGTAAGGGAGCTTCGACCCTTCCCTACGAGCAGTACTTC
TRBV5-1	TRBD2	TRBJ2-3	few	CASSIRAGATDTQYF	TGCGCCAGCAGCATTAGAGCGGGAGCCACAGATACGCAGTATTTT
TRBV7-2	-	TRBJ1-4	-	CASSLTPTNEKLFF	TGTGCCAGCAGCTTAACCCCGACTAATGAAAAACTGTTTTTT
TRBV4-2	TRBD1	TRBJ2-1	few	CASSHYGQGDNEQFF	TGTGCCAGCAGCCACTACGGACAGGGGGACAATGAGCAGTTCTTC
TRBV4-3	-	TRBJ1-1	-	CASSQDRNTEAFF	TGCGCCAGCAGCCAGGACAGAAACACTGAAGCTTTCTTT
TRBV27	-	TRBJ2-5	few	CASALYGNQETQYF	TGTGCCAGCGCTCTGTACGGAAACCAAGAGACCCAGTACTTC
TRBV11-2	-	TRBJ1-5	few	CASSLGADQPQHF	TGTGCCAGCAGCTTAGGGGCGGATCAGCCCCAGCATTTT
TRBV19	-	TRBJ1-2	few	CASSTPRQVEAPGIYGYTF	TGTGCCAGTAGTACCCCAAGACAGGTGGAGGCCCCAGGCATCTATGGCTACACCTTC
TRBV20-1	-	TRBJ1-1	few	CSARDKLAEAFF	TGCAGTGCTAGAGATAAGCTGGCCGAAGCTTTCTTT
TRBV28	TRBD2	TRBJ2-1	many	CASSLQLAGENNEQFF	TGTGCCAGCAGTTTACAACTAGCGGGAGAGAACAATGAGCAGTTCTTC
TRBV24-1	-	TRBJ1-2	many	CATSDATGFNGGYTF	TGTGCCACCAGTGATGCAACAGGGTTTAATGGAGGCTACACCTTC
TRBV29-1	TRBD2	TRBJ2-1	few	CSVEHSGRASYNEQFF	TGCAGCGTTGAACATAGCGGGAGGGCTTCCTACAATGAGCAGTTCTTC
TRBV24-1	-	TRBJ1-2	many	CATSEGRTRPGGYTF	TGTGCCACCAGTGAGGGACGGACTAGGCCTGGGGGCTACACCTTC
TRBV5-8	TRBD1	TRBJ1-5	-	CASSRTRDREGHSHF	TGTGCCAGCAGCAGGACCCGGGACAGGGAGGGTCATTCCCATTTT
TRBV29-1	-	TRBJ1-1	-	CSVARGRASTEAFF	TGCAGCGTTGCCCGGGGTCGGGCTTCCACTGAAGCTTTCTTT
TRBV12-3/TRBV12-4	-	TRBJ1-4	few	CASSLRGEGANEKLFF	TGTGCCAGCAGTTTAAGGGGTGAGGGGGCTAATGAAAAACTGTTTTTT
TRBV3-1	-	TRBJ2-7	few	CASSPTGYEQYF	TGTGCCAGCAGCCCGACTGGCTACGAGCAGTACTTC
TRBV6-2/TRBV6-3	-	TRBJ2-7	few	CASSDGGASSYEQYF	TGTGCCAGCAGCGATGGGGGGGCCAGCTCCTACGAGCAGTACTTC
TRBV19	TRBD2	TRBJ2-6	-	CASTLSGTGANVLTF	TGTGCCAGTACCCTTAGCGGGACTGGGGCCAACGTCCTGACTTTC
TRBV28	TRBD2	TRBJ2-7	many	CASSRTSGSLYEQYF	TGTGCCAGCAGCCGTACTAGCGGGAGTCTTTACGAGCAGTACTTC
TRBV5-5	-	TRBJ2-1	many	CASSVPTLNEQFF	TGTGCCAGCAGCGTACCCACCTTGAATGAGCAGTTCTTC
TRBV29-1	-	TRBJ2-7	-	CSVEGTSTSEQYF	TGCAGCGTTGAAGGGACCTCGACTTCCGAGCAGTACTTC
TRBV21-1	-	TRBJ2-5	many	CASSKAGTSGRTDPQETQYF	TGTGCCAGCAGCAAAGCCGGGACTAGCGGGAGAACAGATCCCCAAGAGACCCAGTACTTC
TRBV4-3	-	TRBJ2-1	many	CASSASDTGRPYNEQFF	TGCGCCAGCAGCGCCTCCGACACTGGGAGACCCTACAATGAGCAGTTCTTC
TRBV5-4	-	TRBJ1-1	few	CASSLEPFQETEAFF	TGTGCCAGCAGCTTGGAACCGTTCCAAGAGACTGAAGCTTTCTTT
TRBV18	-	TRBJ2-3	many	CASSPGGIRTDTQYF	TGTGCCAGCTCACCGGGCGGGATCCGTACAGATACGCAGTATTTT
TRBV30	-	TRBJ1-1	-	CAWSRPNTEAFF	TGTGCCTGGAGTAGACCGAACACTGAAGCTTTCTTT
TRBV18	-	TRBJ2-3	-	CASSPGEDQPQYF	TGTGCCAGCTCACCAGGGGAAGATCAGCCCCAGTATTTT
TRBV7-6	-	TRBJ2-1	few	CASSLGAGFYNEQFF	TGTGCCAGCAGCTTGGGTGCAGGCTTCTACAATGAGCAGTTCTTC
TRBV6-6	-	TRBJ1-5	many	CASSYSTLGATGQPQHF	TGTGCCAGCAGTTACTCTACCCTGGGGGCAACGGGTCAGCCCCAGCATTTT
TRBV6-1	TRBD2	TRBJ2-1	-	CASSRGLAGVSEQFF	TGTGCCAGCAGTAGGGGACTAGCGGGAGTGAGTGAGCAGTTCTTC
TRBV20-1	-	TRBJ2-2	-	CSAPRATNTGELFF	TGCAGTGCTCCGCGGGCTACCAACACCGGGGAGCTGTTTTTT
TRBV6-2/TRBV6-3	-	TRBJ2-1	-	CASMEGIGRGQFF	TGTGCCAGCATGGAGGGTATAGGGAGAGGGCAGTTCTTC
TRBV20-1	-	TRBJ2-1	many	CSARFQGNEQFF	TGCAGTGCTAGGTTTCAGGGGAATGAGCAGTTCTTC
TRBV4-3	-	TRBJ2-3	-	CASSQEGRSTDTQYF	TGCGCCAGCAGCCAGGAAGGCCGAAGCACAGATACGCAGTATTTT